The clone carrying this T cell receptor beta chain was detected once. The junction differs from germline at one of its ends, possibly a read error. This record comes from a study of blood T cells in healthy people across ages. It was with a sample-barcoded 5' primer and a J-beta primer mix that a second PCR of roughly 7 to 12 cycles was run. The authors tagged each cDNA molecule using a template-switch adaptor with 12 random nucleotides. TCRdb analysed the 5' RACE reads with MiXCR anew, one entry per CDR3 protein. The table lists approximately 960,000 distinct CDR3 sequences, 25% to 35% of them singletons. Germline CDR1 reads KGHDR; CDR2 reads SFDVKD. The CDR3 is made up of 15 amino acids. The same data also went into a second study, on T cells of mothers and their children. That work contributes: cDNA was synthesized from all extracted RNA at around 1.5 ug per reaction. With the M1S primer of the second PCR, sample barcodes and 2-4 random nucleotides were added. Maternal samples each gave over 8.5 million TCR beta CDR3 reads, and child samples approximately 2.8 million each.

Sequenced: blood. This TCR was sampled from a woman aged 35 to 49 in good health. This chain uses TRBV24-1 with TRBJ2-5, with D perhaps TRBD1 or TRBD2 (5 bases each). DNA of the CDR3: TGTGCCCCCAGTGATCCCGGGACGGCCCAAGAGACCCAGTACTTC. Its translation: CAPSDPGTAQETQYF.